These T cell receptor beta chains were read from a single sample in a study of T cell repertoires in aging, cancer and after chemotherapy. TCRdb reprocessed the multiplex PCR reads with MiXCR, giving one entry per CDR3 protein. The repertoire holds fewer than 3,000 distinct CDR3 sequences, with around 30% as singletons. The sample comprised blood. The receptors originated from a human donor with a solid tumor. Each CDR3 is given with its conserved first and last residue. Each record gives: J gene, clone size, V gene, D gene, CDR3 DNA, CDR3 protein. The D gene is left open where the match is weak. The size field is filled for only some rows; it gives once, few, many or a size class.

J gene: TRBJ2-7; clone size: large; V gene: TRBV6-1; D gene: NA; CDR3 DNA: TGTGCCAGCAGTGCTCAGACGGAGCAGTACTTC; CDR3 protein: CASSAQTEQYF
J gene: TRBJ1-4; clone size: medium-sized; V gene: TRBV6-2/TRBV6-3; D gene: TRBD1; CDR3 DNA: TGTGCCAGCAGTTGGGGGACAGGGGGCGTGTTTTTT; CDR3 protein: CASSWGTGGVFF
J gene: TRBJ2-5; clone size: NA; V gene: TRBV13; D gene: TRBD1; CDR3 DNA: TGTGCCAGCAGCTTACGCGGAGGGACAGGAGGGGCCCAGTACTTC; CDR3 protein: CASSLRGGTGGAQYF
J gene: TRBJ2-1; clone size: NA; V gene: TRBV7-9; D gene: TRBD2; CDR3 DNA: TGTGCCAGCAGGCCCGTTGCAGGACTAGCTAATGAGCAGTTCTTC; CDR3 protein: CASRPVAGLANEQFF
J gene: TRBJ2-5; clone size: large; V gene: TRBV29-1; D gene: NA; CDR3 DNA: TGCAGCGTCCCTACCGGGAAAGAGACCCAGTACTTC; CDR3 protein: CSVPTGKETQYF
J gene: TRBJ2-5; clone size: few; V gene: TRBV5-1; D gene: NA; CDR3 DNA: TGCGCCAGCAGCTTGAGGGGCCAGCTGGGCCAAGAGACCCAGTACTTC; CDR3 protein: CASSLRGQLGQETQYF
J gene: TRBJ2-1; clone size: few; V gene: TRBV20-1; D gene: NA; CDR3 DNA: TGCAGTGCTAGTCACAGAGACTTGTATGAGCAGTTCTTC; CDR3 protein: CSASHRDLYEQFF
J gene: TRBJ2-2; clone size: NA; V gene: TRBV20-1; D gene: TRBD2; CDR3 DNA: TGCAGTGCTAGAGCGGGAGGGGCGCACACCGGGGAGCTGTTTTTT; CDR3 protein: CSARAGGAHTGELFF
J gene: TRBJ1-1; clone size: NA; V gene: TRBV20-1; D gene: NA; CDR3 DNA: TGCAGTGCTAGTGATACGACGGACGCTCATGCTTTCTTT; CDR3 protein: CSASDTTDAHAFF
J gene: TRBJ2-1; clone size: NA; V gene: TRBV27; D gene: TRBD2; CDR3 DNA: TGTGCCAGCAGTGTCCGACTAGCGGCCGAGCAGTTCTTC; CDR3 protein: CASSVRLAAEQFF
J gene: TRBJ1-6; clone size: NA; V gene: TRBV30; D gene: NA; CDR3 DNA: TGTGCCTGGCAGGGGAACGGGGGTTCACCCCTCCACTTT; CDR3 protein: CAWQGNGGSPLHF
J gene: TRBJ1-3; clone size: NA; V gene: TRBV7-9; D gene: TRBD1; CDR3 DNA: TGTGCCAGCGACACTACCGGGACAGGGGGAAACACCATATATTTT; CDR3 protein: CASDTTGTGGNTIYF
J gene: TRBJ2-1; clone size: NA; V gene: TRBV5-6; D gene: NA; CDR3 DNA: TGTGCCAGCAGCTTCACAGGGATAGGGGAGCAGTTCTTC; CDR3 protein: CASSFTGIGEQFF
J gene: TRBJ2-1; clone size: medium-sized; V gene: TRBV6-4; D gene: TRBD2; CDR3 DNA: TGTGCCAGTTCCGGACTAGCGGGAGGTAATGAGCAGTTCTTC; CDR3 protein: CASSGLAGGNEQFF
J gene: TRBJ2-3; clone size: medium-sized; V gene: TRBV5-4; D gene: NA; CDR3 DNA: TGTGCCAGCAGCTTGGACAGGTACACAGATACGCAGTATTTT; CDR3 protein: CASSLDRYTDTQYF
J gene: TRBJ1-2; clone size: large; V gene: TRBV30; D gene: NA; CDR3 DNA: TGTGCCTGGAGTGTACCCGGGACGCCTGGAGACTATGGCTACACCTTC; CDR3 protein: CAWSVPGTPGDYGYTF
J gene: TRBJ2-3; clone size: NA; V gene: TRBV7-9; D gene: NA; CDR3 DNA: TGTGCCAGCGGCTACCTGACAGGACGAGGTTCAGATACGCAGTATTTT; CDR3 protein: CASGYLTGRGSDTQYF
J gene: TRBJ2-5; clone size: large; V gene: TRBV30; D gene: NA; CDR3 DNA: TGTGCCTGGGGGGGAGAGACCCAGTACTTC; CDR3 protein: CAWGGETQYF
J gene: TRBJ2-3; clone size: large; V gene: TRBV6-1; D gene: NA; CDR3 DNA: TGTGCCAGTGCCGCGGAGCGCACAGATACGCAGTATTTT; CDR3 protein: CASAAERTDTQYF
J gene: TRBJ2-5; clone size: large; V gene: TRBV29-1; D gene: NA; CDR3 DNA: TGCAGCGCGGCCCCCACTTTAGCAACACAAGAGACCCAGTACTTC; CDR3 protein: CSAAPTLATQETQYF
J gene: TRBJ2-1; clone size: NA; V gene: TRBV4-2; D gene: NA; CDR3 DNA: TGTGCCAGCAGCCAAGTAGTGGGGGTCCCCTACAATGAGCAGTTCTTC; CDR3 protein: CASSQVVGVPYNEQFF
J gene: TRBJ2-7; clone size: NA; V gene: TRBV7-2; D gene: TRBD2; CDR3 DNA: TGTGCCAGCAGCTCGGGACTAGCGTGGAGGGGCTCCTACGAGCAGTACTTC; CDR3 protein: CASSSGLAWRGSYEQYF
J gene: TRBJ1-2; clone size: NA; V gene: TRBV6-5; D gene: TRBD1; CDR3 DNA: TGTGCCAGCATTCTAGATCGGACAGGCGGCTACACCTTC; CDR3 protein: CASILDRTGGYTF
J gene: TRBJ1-2; clone size: NA; V gene: TRBV5-4; D gene: NA; CDR3 DNA: TGTGCCTGCAGCGAATACAGGTGGGAGGATTATGGCTACACCTTC; CDR3 protein: CACSEYRWEDYGYTF
J gene: TRBJ1-1; clone size: large; V gene: TRBV29-1; D gene: TRBD1; CDR3 DNA: TGCAGCGTGGGACAGGGGAACACTGAAGCTTTCTTT; CDR3 protein: CSVGQGNTEAFF
J gene: TRBJ1-6; clone size: NA; V gene: TRBV27; D gene: NA; CDR3 DNA: TGTGCCAGCAGTTTGGGCGGGTATAATTCACCCCTCCACTTT; CDR3 protein: CASSLGGYNSPLHF
J gene: TRBJ2-5; clone size: NA; V gene: TRBV7-6; D gene: TRBD1; CDR3 DNA: TGTGCCAGCAGCCGCAACAGGGGGCAAGAGACCCAGTACTTC; CDR3 protein: CASSRNRGQETQYF
J gene: TRBJ2-7; clone size: few; V gene: TRBV19; D gene: TRBD1; CDR3 DNA: TGTGCCAGTAGTATTGGAGGACAGGGAGAGCAGTACTTC; CDR3 protein: CASSIGGQGEQYF
J gene: TRBJ2-7; clone size: large; V gene: TRBV6-5; D gene: NA; CDR3 DNA: TGTGCCAGCAGTTACGGTGTACCGGACGAGCAGTACTTC; CDR3 protein: CASSYGVPDEQYF
J gene: TRBJ2-2; clone size: NA; V gene: TRBV20-1; D gene: TRBD1; CDR3 DNA: TGCAGTGCCCGACTACTGGACAGGGGTCATCCCGGGGAGCTGTTTTTT; CDR3 protein: CSARLLDRGHPGELFF
J gene: TRBJ2-1; clone size: NA; V gene: TRBV20-1; D gene: TRBD1; CDR3 DNA: TGCAGTGCTAGAGGAGACAGGGGTCCGGGGTTCTTC; CDR3 protein: CSARGDRGPGFF
J gene: TRBJ1-2; clone size: medium-sized; V gene: TRBV27; D gene: NA; CDR3 DNA: TGTGCCAGCAGTCGATCGGGGGTGGGTGGCTACACCTTC; CDR3 protein: CASSRSGVGGYTF
J gene: TRBJ1-2; clone size: medium-sized; V gene: TRBV24-1; D gene: NA; CDR3 DNA: TGTGCCACCAGTGATTTGCCAGGTCATGGCTACACCTTC; CDR3 protein: CATSDLPGHGYTF
J gene: TRBJ2-7; clone size: few; V gene: TRBV4-1; D gene: NA; CDR3 DNA: TGCGCCAGCAGCCCCGGGCAGGCCTCCTACGAGCAGTACTTC; CDR3 protein: CASSPGQASYEQYF
J gene: TRBJ2-3; clone size: NA; V gene: TRBV6-1; D gene: NA; CDR3 DNA: TGTGCCAGCAGCCTAGTCACAGATACGCAGTATTTT; CDR3 protein: CASSLVTDTQYF
J gene: TRBJ2-5; clone size: NA; V gene: TRBV19; D gene: NA; CDR3 DNA: TGTGCCAGTAGTATTAACAGGGATGAGACCCAGTACTTC; CDR3 protein: CASSINRDETQYF
J gene: TRBJ2-7; clone size: NA; V gene: TRBV10-1; D gene: NA; CDR3 DNA: TGCGCCAGCAGTGACAGCGGCCTCGGGGGCGAGCAGTACTTC; CDR3 protein: CASSDSGLGGEQYF
J gene: TRBJ1-2; clone size: NA; V gene: TRBV10-3; D gene: TRBD1; CDR3 DNA: TGTGCCATCACCACCACAACCAGACAGGGGGTGAATGGCTACACCTTC; CDR3 protein: CAITTTTRQGVNGYTF
J gene: TRBJ2-5; clone size: large; V gene: TRBV6-5; D gene: NA; CDR3 DNA: TGTGCCAGCAGTTACGGAGGGGCAGAGACCCAGTACTTC; CDR3 protein: CASSYGGAETQYF
J gene: TRBJ2-5; clone size: large; V gene: TRBV29-1; D gene: NA; CDR3 DNA: TGCAGCGTGACTACAGCCAACCAAGAGACCCAGTACTTC; CDR3 protein: CSVTTANQETQYF
J gene: TRBJ2-5; clone size: medium-sized; V gene: TRBV20-1; D gene: NA; CDR3 DNA: TGCAGTGTGAGATCGAACCAAGAGACCCAGTACTTC; CDR3 protein: CSVRSNQETQYF
J gene: TRBJ2-3; clone size: medium-sized; V gene: TRBV10-3; D gene: NA; CDR3 DNA: TGTGCCATCAGTGACACCCTCCGGGATCGCACAGATACGCAGTATTTT; CDR3 protein: CAISDTLRDRTDTQYF
J gene: TRBJ2-3; clone size: NA; V gene: TRBV24-1; D gene: NA; CDR3 DNA: TGTGCCACCAGGGGCGCTGGCACAGATACGCAGTATTTT; CDR3 protein: CATRGAGTDTQYF
J gene: TRBJ2-2; clone size: few; V gene: TRBV6-4; D gene: NA; CDR3 DNA: TGTGCCAGCAGCAGGGCTGGGTTCGCCGGGGAGCTGTTTTTT; CDR3 protein: CASSRAGFAGELFF